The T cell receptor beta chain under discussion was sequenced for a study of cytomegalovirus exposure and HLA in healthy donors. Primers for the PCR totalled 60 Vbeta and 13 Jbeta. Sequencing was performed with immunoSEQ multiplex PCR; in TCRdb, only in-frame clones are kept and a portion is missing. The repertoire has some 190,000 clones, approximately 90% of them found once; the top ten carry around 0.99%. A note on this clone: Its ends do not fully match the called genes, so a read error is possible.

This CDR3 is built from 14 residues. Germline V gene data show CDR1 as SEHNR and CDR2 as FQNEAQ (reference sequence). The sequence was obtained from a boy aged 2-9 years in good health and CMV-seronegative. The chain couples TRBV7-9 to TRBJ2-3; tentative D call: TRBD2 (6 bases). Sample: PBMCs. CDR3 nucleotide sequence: TGTTCCAGCAGCTTAGGGACTAGCACAGATACGCAGTATTTT. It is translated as CSSSLGTSTDTQYF.